The T cell receptor beta chain under discussion was sequenced for a study of blood T cells in healthy people across ages (dated by TCRdb to between 2014 and 2017). Study-level background: Template switching captured roughly one uniquely barcoded TCR beta cDNA molecule per two T cells in model experiments. Age-related changes in TCR beta repertoire diversity were measured in the study by deep sequencing normalized with unique cDNA molecular identifiers. Four age groups were formed from the donors: young (average about 17 years), middle-aged (just under 40), aged (over 55) and long-lived (around 80). Two additional independent replicas of 1 million unique cDNA reads from the same blood draw were analyzed for two donors (one aged 18 to 30 and one aged 80 or older).

Library preparation used 5' RACE. For sequencing, an Illumina HiSeq 2500 was employed. A second roughly 6 to 12 cycle PCR used a sample-barcoded 5' primer and a J-beta primer mix. A template-switch 5' adaptor carrying 12 random nucleotides introduced a unique molecular identifier onto each TCR beta cDNA molecule. Each sample yielded at least 2.5 million CDR3-containing paired-end reads. First-strand cDNA was synthesized from all RNA with the Mint cDNA synthesis kit, primed by a TRBC-specific oligonucleotide. All cDNA was treated with uracil-DNA glycosylase and then went through a first 18-cycle PCR with the universal primers M1SS and BC2_uni_R. As for how the authors treated the data: Each sample was normalized by randomly selecting 1 million high-quality reads, each carrying a distinct molecular identifier. Instead of being binned into consensus sequences, reads that shared molecular identifiers were thrown out. MiTCR, with a Q25 quality threshold and the strictest error-elimination algorithm, was used for CDR3 identification, clonotype clustering and error correction. A nonparametric unseen species model with Euler transformation was used to estimate a lower bound on total TCR beta diversity. TCRdb trimmed the raw reads at Q25, called clones with MiXCR and kept productive beta chains. Every distinct CDR3 protein forms one entry, paired with its most common genes and DNA. TCRdb's processing, not the authors' own work, is the source of the V and J calls. For this sample the table gives 700,000 to 900,000 distinct CDR3 sequences, of which roughly 25% were detected only once. Of the sample, 2.5% to 3.5% is held by the ten largest clones.

About this clonotype: Which antigen it targets is not known. Nothing much larger sits one base from this clone, and base qualities are not available.

The CDR3 contains 15 residues, cysteine and phenylalanine counted. The entry retains the CDR3 DNA only, 45 bases that are in frame from base 1. Germline trimming: 0 bases from V, 7 bases from J; junction bases outside gene matches: 4. The germline V gene yields SGDLS for CDR1 and YYNGEE for CDR2. Systemically healthy Caucasian individuals from Russia, 35 to 40 in total and aged about 6 to 100 years, were included as donors. Each donor gave 9.5 to 10 milliliters of peripheral blood, drawn into EDTA-treated Vacutainer tubes. Ficoll-Paque density-gradient centrifugation was used to isolate PBMCs, with at least 6.5 million per sample. Total RNA was extracted from PBMCs with Trizol reagent, with at least 6 micrograms obtained per sample. For every donor, an aliquot of PBMCs went through flow cytometry to measure the percentages of naive CD45RAhigh/CD27high T cells. Overall study outcomes, separate from this receptor: Conclusive comparison of naive and antigen-experienced compartments was prevented by the profiling of bulk unsorted PBMCs. Compared with the aged group, the long-lived group had more naive CD4+ T cells, fewer expanded clones and increased TCR diversity, a pattern suggesting age selection. As age increased, observed TCR beta diversity per million T cells dropped in a roughly linear way, and a significant reduction was already evident by age 40. The CMV infection status of donors was not known, potentially confounding age-related changes in expanded clonotypes. Estimates of total diversity from one million sequenced T cells were regarded as lower bounds and underestimates. There was a strong correlation between observed TCR beta diversity and the percentage of naive T cells measured by flow cytometry.

A further study also used this sample, focusing on T cells of mothers and their children. As described in the second report: The donors were nine systemically healthy Caucasian individuals, made up of three mothers and their six children. cDNA synthesis consumed the entire amount of extracted RNA, loaded at about 1.6 ug RNA in each 15 ul reaction. In the second PCR, the M1S primer added sample barcodes and 2-4 random nucleotides. Each mother yielded over 10 million TCR beta CDR3 reads and each child roughly 2.9 million reads. TCR recombination output is similarly shaped by thymic selection in related and unrelated pairs, with a minor effect exerted by inherited differences. Related mother-child pairs always showed normalized repertoire overlap that was slightly higher than in unrelated mother-child pairs, though the difference was never significant. Persistent microchimeric T cell clones were not detected, at a sensitivity of around 99 clones per million clonotypes. Deep NGS was used in the study to compare the TCR beta repertoires of mothers and children and to look for features that separate related mother-child pairs from unrelated individuals. Mothers averaged around 40 +/- 4 years of age and children averaged roughly 10 +/- 4 years. After adapter ligation was performed with NEBNext reagents, the libraries were sequenced on an Illumina HiSeq 2000 with 100+100 nt paired-end reads. To prevent cross-contamination, the mother and child libraries were prepared a month apart and were sequenced in separate runs. Between about 500,000 and 2,300,000 distinct TCR beta clonotypes were identified per donor. Naive TCR beta clonotypes were estimated from low-frequency clonotypes matched to each donor's FACS-determined naive share, without sorting.

Sequenced input: blood. The source is a boy aged 5-17 years in good health. The chain links TRBV9 with TRBJ1-6, with TRBD1 identical over 7 junction bases. The nucleotide sequence reads TGTGCCAGCAGCGTAGTGGGGACAGCAAATTCACCCCTCCACTTT. It translates as CASSVVGTANSPLHF.